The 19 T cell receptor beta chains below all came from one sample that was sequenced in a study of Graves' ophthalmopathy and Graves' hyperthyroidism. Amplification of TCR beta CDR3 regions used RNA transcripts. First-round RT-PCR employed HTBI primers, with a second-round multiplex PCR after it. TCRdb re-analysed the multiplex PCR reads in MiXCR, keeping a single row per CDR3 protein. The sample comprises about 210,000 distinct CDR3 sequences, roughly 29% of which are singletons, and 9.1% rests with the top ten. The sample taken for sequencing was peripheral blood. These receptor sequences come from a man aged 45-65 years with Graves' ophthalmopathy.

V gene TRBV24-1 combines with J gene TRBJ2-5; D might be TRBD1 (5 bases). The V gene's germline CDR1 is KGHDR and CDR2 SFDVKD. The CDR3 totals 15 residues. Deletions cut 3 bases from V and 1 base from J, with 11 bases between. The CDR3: CATSDLRQSQETQYF. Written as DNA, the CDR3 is TGTGCCACCAGTGATCTCAGACAGAGCCAAGAGACCCAGTACTTC.

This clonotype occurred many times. The CDR3 protein is CASSEGQGRDSAFF. The CDR3 bases are TGTGCCAGCAGCGAGGGACAGGGCCGAGATTCGGCTTTCTTT. The chain couples TRBV7-3 to TRBJ1-1, with 9 bases fitting TRBD1. The trim removed 5 bases at V and 11 bases at J, leaving 12 bases unmatched. This CDR3 region has 14 residues. Germline V gives CDR1 SGHTA, CDR2 FQGTGA.

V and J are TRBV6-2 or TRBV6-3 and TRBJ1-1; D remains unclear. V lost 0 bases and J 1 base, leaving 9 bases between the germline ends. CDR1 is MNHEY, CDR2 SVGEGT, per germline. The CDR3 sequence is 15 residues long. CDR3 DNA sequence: TGTGCCAGCAGTTACTCTTGCCAGAGGAACACTGAAGCTTTCTTT. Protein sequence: CASSYSCQRNTEAFF.

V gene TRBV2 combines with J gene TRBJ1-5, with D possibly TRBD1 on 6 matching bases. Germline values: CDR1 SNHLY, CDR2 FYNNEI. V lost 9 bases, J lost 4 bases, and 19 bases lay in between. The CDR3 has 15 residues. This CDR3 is CARRTLTGINQPQHF. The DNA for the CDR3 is TGTGCCAGAAGGACCCTGACAGGCATAAATCAGCCCCAGCATTTT.

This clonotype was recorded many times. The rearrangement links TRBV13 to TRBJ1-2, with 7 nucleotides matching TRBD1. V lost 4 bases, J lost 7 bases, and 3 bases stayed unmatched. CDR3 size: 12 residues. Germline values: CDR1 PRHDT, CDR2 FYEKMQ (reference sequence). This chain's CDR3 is CASSWTGGGYTF. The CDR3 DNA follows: TGTGCCAGCAGCTGGACAGGAGGTGGCTACACCTTC.

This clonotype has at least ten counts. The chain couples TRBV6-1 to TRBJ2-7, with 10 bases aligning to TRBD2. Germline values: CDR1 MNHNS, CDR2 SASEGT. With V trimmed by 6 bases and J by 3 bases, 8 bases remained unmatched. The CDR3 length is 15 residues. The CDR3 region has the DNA TGTGCCAGCAGGGACCTTTTAGCGGGGGGCTACGAGCAGTACTTC. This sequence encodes CASRDLLAGGYEQYF.

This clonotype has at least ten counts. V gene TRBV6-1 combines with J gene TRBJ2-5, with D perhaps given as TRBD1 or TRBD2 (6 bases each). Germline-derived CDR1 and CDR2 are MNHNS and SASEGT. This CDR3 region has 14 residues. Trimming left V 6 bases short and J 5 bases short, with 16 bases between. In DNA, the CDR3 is TGTGCCAGCAGCCCCGGGCGGAGGGGGGAGACCCAGTACTTC. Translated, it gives CASSPGRRGETQYF.

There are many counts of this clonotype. CDR3 protein: CASRLWSGETQYF. In DNA, the CDR3 is TGTGCCAGCAGACTCTGGTCGGGAGAGACCCAGTACTTC. The chain uses TRBV12-3 or TRBV12-4 and TRBJ2-5; no clear D gene. There are 13 residues in the CDR3. V lost 6 bases, J lost 4 bases, and 12 bases lay in between.

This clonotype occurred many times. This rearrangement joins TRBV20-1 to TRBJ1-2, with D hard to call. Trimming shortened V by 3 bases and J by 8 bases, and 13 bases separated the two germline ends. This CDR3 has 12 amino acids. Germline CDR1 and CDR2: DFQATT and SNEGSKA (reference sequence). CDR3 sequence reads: CSARTNSMGYTF. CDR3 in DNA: TGCAGTGCTAGGACAAATTCTATGGGCTACACCTTC.

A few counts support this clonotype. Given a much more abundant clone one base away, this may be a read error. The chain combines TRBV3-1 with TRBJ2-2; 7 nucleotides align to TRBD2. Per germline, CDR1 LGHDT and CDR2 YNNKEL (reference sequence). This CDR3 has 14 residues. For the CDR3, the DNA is TGTGCCAGCAGCCAGGGGGGGAACACCGGGGGGCTGTTTTTT. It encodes CASSQGGNTGGLFF.

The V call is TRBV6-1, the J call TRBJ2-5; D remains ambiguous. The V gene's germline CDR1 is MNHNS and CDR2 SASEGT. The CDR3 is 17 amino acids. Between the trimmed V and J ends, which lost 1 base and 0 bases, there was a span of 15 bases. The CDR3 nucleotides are TGTGCCAGCAGTGAAGGTCTGCCAGGCAGAGACCAAGAGACCCAGTACTTC. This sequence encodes CASSEGLPGRDQETQYF.

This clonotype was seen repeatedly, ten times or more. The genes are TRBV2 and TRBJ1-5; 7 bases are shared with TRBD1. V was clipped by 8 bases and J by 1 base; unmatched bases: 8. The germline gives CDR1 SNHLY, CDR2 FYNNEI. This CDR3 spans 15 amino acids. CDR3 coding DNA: TGTGCCAGCCAGAGGGAGACAGGGAGCAATCAGCCCCAGCATTTT. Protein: CASQRETGSNQPQHF.

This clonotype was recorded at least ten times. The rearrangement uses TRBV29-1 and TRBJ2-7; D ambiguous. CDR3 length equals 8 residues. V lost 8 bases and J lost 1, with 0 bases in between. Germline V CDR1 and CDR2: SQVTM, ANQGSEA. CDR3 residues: CSSYEQYF. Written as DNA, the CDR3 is TGCAGCTCCTACGAGCAGTACTTC.

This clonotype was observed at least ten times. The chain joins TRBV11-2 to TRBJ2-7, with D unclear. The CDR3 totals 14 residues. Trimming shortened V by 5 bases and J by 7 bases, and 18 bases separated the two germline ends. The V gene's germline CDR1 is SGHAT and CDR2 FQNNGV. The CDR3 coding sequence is TGTGCCAGCAGCCATGTCCGGGCAGCTGGGGAGCAGTACTTC. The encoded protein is CASSHVRAAGEQYF. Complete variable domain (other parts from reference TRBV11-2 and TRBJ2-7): EAGVAQSPRYKIIEKRQSVAFWCNPISGHATLYWYQQILGQGPKLLIQFQNNGVVDDSQLPKDRFSAERLKGVDSTLKIQPAKLEDSAVYLCASSHVRAAGEQYFGPGTRLTVT.

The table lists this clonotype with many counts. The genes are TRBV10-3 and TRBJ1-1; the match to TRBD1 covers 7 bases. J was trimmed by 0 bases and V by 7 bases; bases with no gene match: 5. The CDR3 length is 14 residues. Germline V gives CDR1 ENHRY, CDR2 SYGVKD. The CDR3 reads CAITRTGMNTEAFF. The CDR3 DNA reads TGTGCCATCACTAGGACAGGAATGAACACTGAAGCTTTCTTT.

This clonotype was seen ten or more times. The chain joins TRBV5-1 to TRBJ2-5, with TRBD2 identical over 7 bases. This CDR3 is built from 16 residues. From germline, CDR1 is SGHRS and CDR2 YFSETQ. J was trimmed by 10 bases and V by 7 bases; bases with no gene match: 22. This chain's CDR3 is CASSYSGGAGRGDQYF. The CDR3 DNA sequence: TGCGCCAGCTCATACAGCGGCGGAGCGGGAAGGGGAGACCAGTACTTC.

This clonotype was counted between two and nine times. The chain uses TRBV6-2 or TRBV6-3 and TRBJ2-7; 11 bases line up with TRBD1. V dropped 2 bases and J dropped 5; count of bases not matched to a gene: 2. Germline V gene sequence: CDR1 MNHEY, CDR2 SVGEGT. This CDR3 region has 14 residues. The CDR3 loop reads CASSYGTGGNEQYF. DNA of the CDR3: TGTGCCAGCAGTTACGGGACAGGGGGTAACGAGCAGTACTTC.

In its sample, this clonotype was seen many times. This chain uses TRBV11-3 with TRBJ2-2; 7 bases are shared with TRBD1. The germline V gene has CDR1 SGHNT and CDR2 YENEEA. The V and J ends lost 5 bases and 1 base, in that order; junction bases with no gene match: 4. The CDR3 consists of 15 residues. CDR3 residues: CASSTRDRNTGELFF. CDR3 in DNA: TGTGCCAGCAGCACCCGGGACAGGAACACCGGGGAGCTGTTTTTT. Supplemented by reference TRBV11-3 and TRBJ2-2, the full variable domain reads EAGVVQSPRYKIIEKKQPVAFWCNPISGHNTLYWYLQNLGQGPELLIRYENEEAVDDSQLPKDRFSAERLKGVDSTLKIQPAELGDSAVYLCASSTRDRNTGELFFGEGSRLTVL.

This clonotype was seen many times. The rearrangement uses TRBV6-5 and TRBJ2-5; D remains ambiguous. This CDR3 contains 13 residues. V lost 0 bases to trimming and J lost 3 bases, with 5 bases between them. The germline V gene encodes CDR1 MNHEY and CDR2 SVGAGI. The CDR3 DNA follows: TGTGCCAGCAGTTACTCCATAGAAGAGACCCAGTACTTC. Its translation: CASSYSIEETQYF.